The sequence of this T cell receptor (beta chain) was determined in a study of CD8 T cells in ankylosing spondylitis. Study-wide points: Existing reports had already noted some motif variants in reactive arthritis synovial fluid and blood. Within ankylosing spondylitis blood, a TCR beta motif made up of roughly eight highly homologous variants appeared to be characteristic. Disease-linked clones reportedly concentrated significantly in matched ankylosing spondylitis synovial fluid.

V lost 6 bases, J lost 10 bases, and 4 bases stayed unmatched. The germline CDR1 and CDR2 sequences are MNHEY and SVGEGT. CDR3 size: 13 residues. TCRdb fed the 5' RACE reads into MiXCR, producing one record per CDR3 protein. The sample includes just under 550,000 distinct CDR3 sequences, approximately 11% of them seen just once. About this clonotype itself: Its antigen is unknown.

The rearrangement joins TRBV6-2 or TRBV6-3 to TRBJ1-6; 9 bases are shared with TRBD1. The TCR was taken from a male donor with ankylosing spondylitis. Sequenced: blood, either unsorted or a sorted T cell fraction (not recorded which). The DNA for the CDR3 is TGTGCCAGCAGGGGACAGGGAAGATCACCCCTCCACTTT. Protein product: CASRGQGRSPLHF.